The 25 T cell receptor beta chains given below trace back to one sample, sequenced in a study of blood T cell repertoires in COVID-19. Sequenced by immunoSEQ multiplex PCR; TCRdb stores in-frame clones only, minus some. The repertoire consists of about 410,000 clones, with 70% to 90% occurring once and the leading ten covering around 1.5%. Sequencing input: peripheral blood. All receptors come from a woman in her forties with COVID-19, enrolled during active disease.

This chain joins TRBV30 and TRBJ2-7; no reliable D call. V gave up 1 base and J gave up 9 bases, with 10 bases separating them. From germline, CDR1 is GTSNPN and CDR2 SVGIG (reference sequence). The CDR3 has 11 residues. The CDR3 nucleotides are TGTGCCTGGAGTGAGAGGCTGGTGCAGTACTTC. Translated: CAWSERLVQYF.

This clone appeared once. The CDR3 DNA reads TGCAGCGTCGGAGGGGACAGCCTACACGAGCAGTACTTC. Translating gives CSVGGDSLHEQYF. The rearrangement joins TRBV29-1 to TRBJ2-7; possible D gene TRBD1, 7 bases. CDR1 is SQVTM, CDR2 ANQGSEA, per germline. The CDR3 is 13 amino acids. Trimming took off 6 bases at V and 5 bases at J, with 17 bases between the two ends.

The genes are TRBV7-2 and TRBJ1-2; D ambiguous. V dropped 5 bases and J dropped 5 bases, with 6 bases sitting between them. Germline CDR1 SGHTA, CDR2 FQGNSA. This CDR3 contains 11 residues. CDR3 DNA: TGTGCCAGCAGCGGAGTTTATGGCTACACCTTC. This sequence encodes CASSGVYGYTF.

A note on this clone: Other DNA sequences from this sample encode an identical CDR3 as well. This sequence joins TRBV19 and TRBJ1-2; 9 positions agree with TRBD1. Germline CDR1 is LNHDA and CDR2 is SQIVND (reference sequence). CDR3 length: 12 residues. With 6 bases clipped from V and 7 bases from J, the junction kept 3 bases outside the gene matches. CDR3 nucleotide sequence: TGTGCCAGTAGCCGACAGGGGGGTGGCTACACCTTC. As protein: CASSRQGGGYTF.

Points on this clone: The same CDR3 also results from other DNA sequences found in this sample. This chain uses TRBV6-5 with TRBJ1-2; no reliable D call. This CDR3 is 14 amino acids long. CDR1 and CDR2 (germline): MNHEY, SVGAGI. The V end lost 0 bases, the J end lost 2 bases, and 7 bases lay between the germline ends. CDR3 sequence (DNA): TGTGCCAGCAGTTACTCCACAGCCAACTATGGCTACACCTTC. Its translation: CASSYSTANYGYTF.

This clone was seen a handful of times. The sample contains more than one DNA sequence encoding this CDR3. V usage is TRBV6-1 and J usage is TRBJ2-2; no reliable D call. Trimming stripped 0 bases from V and 5 bases from J, with 7 bases between. CDR1 is MNHNS and CDR2 is SASEGT in the germline V gene. The length of the CDR3 is 14 residues. The CDR3 coding sequence is TGTGCCAGCAGTGAAGCGGGCCGGACCGGGGAGCTGTTTTTT. Translating gives CASSEAGRTGELFF.

This chain joins TRBV19 and TRBJ2-2, with TRBD1 identical over 7 bases. With V trimmed by 5 bases and J by 2 bases, 8 bases remained unmatched. The germline V gene encodes CDR1 LNHDA and CDR2 SQIVND (reference sequence). CDR3 length: 16 amino acids. The CDR3 DNA follows: TGTGCCAGTAGTGCAGGCGGACAGGTTAACACCGGGGAGCTGTTTTTT. Protein sequence: CASSAGGQVNTGELFF.

The chain uses TRBV9 and TRBJ2-3; 8 nucleotides line up with TRBD1. Germline V gene sequence: CDR1 SGDLS, CDR2 YYNGEE. Trimming at V came to 1 base and at J to 0 bases, leaving 7 bases not matched to a gene. The CDR3 is 17 amino acids. Written as DNA, the CDR3 is TGTGCCAGCAGCGTAACTCAGGGGGCAACTAGCACAGATACGCAGTATTTT. As protein: CASSVTQGATSTDTQYF.

Of note for this clone: Other DNA sequences in this sample translate to the same CDR3. This rearrangement joins TRBV27 to TRBJ1-5; D ambiguous. This CDR3 has 14 residues. Trimming shortened V by 0 bases and J by 1 base, and 4 bases separated the two germline ends. Germline V CDR1 and CDR2: MNHEY, SMNVEV (reference sequence). The chain's CDR3 is CASSLSRSNQPQHF. In nucleotides, the CDR3 is TGTGCCAGCAGTTTATCGAGAAGCAATCAGCCCCAGCATTTT.

J is TRBJ2-7 and V is TRBV27, with a weak D call TRBD1 (5 bases). Germline V lookup: CDR1 MNHEY, CDR2 SMNVEV (reference sequence). The V and J ends lost 4 bases and 6 bases respectively, with 13 bases between them. CDR3 length: 13 amino acids. In DNA form, the CDR3 reads TGTGCCAGCAGTTACACAGGATTTGCCGAGCAGTACTTC. Translating gives CASSYTGFAEQYF.

This chain uses TRBV4-1 with TRBJ2-7; TRBD1 matches 10 bases. In germline, CDR1 is MGHRA, CDR2 YSYEKL. With 4 bases clipped from V and 6 bases from J, the junction kept 9 bases outside the gene matches. CDR3 length equals 15 residues. CDR3 nucleotides: TGCGCCAGCAGCCCGGGACAGGGGCCCGTCGGCGAGCAGTACTTC. Protein product: CASSPGQGPVGEQYF.

This chain uses TRBV6-5 with TRBJ2-7; possible D gene TRBD1, 5 bases. This CDR3 spans 13 amino acids. Trimming pared 8 bases from V and 4 bases from J, leaving 15 bases between. Per germline, CDR1 MNHEY and CDR2 SVGAGI. The CDR3, as DNA: TGTGCCAGCGGGGCAGGGCGGATTTACGAGCAGTACTTC. Its protein is CASGAGRIYEQYF.

The chain combines TRBV9 with TRBJ1-1; maybe TRBD1 (6 bases). The CDR3 extends over 15 amino acids. The V and J ends lost 4 bases and 0 bases respectively, with 13 bases between them. Germline V lookup: CDR1 SGDLS, CDR2 YYNGEE. The DNA of the CDR3 is TGTGCCAGCAGCCCCGAAAACAGGGTGAACACTGAAGCTTTCTTT. Its translation is CASSPENRVNTEAFF.

This chain links TRBV28 with TRBJ2-5, with D possibly TRBD2 on 6 matching bases. V lost 6 bases to trimming and J lost 1 base, with 27 bases between them. CDR1 MDHEN and CDR2 SYDVKM come from the germline V gene. The CDR3 runs to 19 residues. The CDR3 protein is CASSRPRAASATPQETQYF. The DNA of the CDR3 is TGTGCCAGCAGCCGGCCAAGGGCGGCTAGCGCAACCCCCCAAGAGACCCAGTACTTC.

The rearrangement links TRBV21-1 to TRBJ1-1; the table assigns TRBD1, which was not confirmed against the DNA. TRBV21-1 is termed a pseudogene. CDR3 length equals 14 residues. CDR3 residues: CASSKSRMNTEAFF. The DNA for the CDR3 is TGTGCCAGCAGCAAAAGCAGGATGAACACTGAAGCTTTCTTT.

The gene calls are TRBV11-3 and TRBJ1-1, with D possibly TRBD1 on 5 matching bases. V lost 5 bases and J lost 8, with 15 bases in between. Germline values: CDR1 SGHNT, CDR2 YENEEA. This CDR3 is built from 13 residues. CDR3 protein: CASSPRQGGEAFF. For the CDR3, the DNA is TGTGCCAGCAGCCCCCGCCAGGGAGGGGAAGCTTTCTTT.

V gene TRBV20-1 combines with J gene TRBJ2-4; 9 bases line up with TRBD1. The CDR3 runs 16 residues. The V gene end was trimmed by 3 bases and the J gene end by 2 bases; junction bases not matched to a gene: 8. Per the germline V gene, CDR1 is DFQATT and CDR2 is SNEGSKA (reference sequence). This chain's CDR3 is CSASLVQGASKNIQYF. The CDR3 nucleotides are TGCAGTGCTAGTCTCGTACAGGGGGCGTCCAAAAACATTCAGTACTTC.

The rearrangement uses TRBV24-1 and TRBJ2-7, with D tentatively TRBD1 (6 bases). V was pared by 4 bases and J by 5 bases, with 8 bases between. Germline CDR1 reads KGHDR; CDR2 reads SFDVKD. CDR3 length: 12 amino acids. The CDR3 coding sequence is TGTGCCACCAGTGACAGGGGCGACGAGCAGTACTTC. This sequence encodes CATSDRGDEQYF.

Points on this clone: This sample also contains other DNA sequences that code for the same CDR3. The gene calls are TRBV5-4 and TRBJ1-6; D unresolved. The germline V and J ends were trimmed by 0 bases and 0 bases, with 4 bases remaining between them. The CDR3 runs to 15 residues. CDR1 is SGHNT and CDR2 is YYREEE in the germline V gene (reference sequence). DNA of the CDR3: TGTGCCAGCAGCTTGGGCAGCTCCTATAATTCACCCCTCCACTTT. Residues: CASSLGSSYNSPLHF.

This clone was counted a single time. The chain employs TRBV27 and TRBJ2-6; 7 bases align to TRBD1. Trimming at V came to 3 bases and at J to 2 bases, leaving 4 bases not matched to a gene. Germline V lookup: CDR1 MNHEY, CDR2 SMNVEV (reference sequence). This CDR3 is built from 16 residues. This CDR3 is CASSFPDRAGANVLTF. The CDR3 DNA is TGTGCCAGCAGTTTCCCCGACAGGGCTGGGGCCAACGTCCTGACTTTC.

The rearrangement joins TRBV7-3 to TRBJ1-1; D gene uncertain. The CDR3 spans 14 residues. V dropped 1 base and J dropped 1 base, with 7 bases sitting between them. Germline CDR1 and CDR2: SGHTA and FQGTGA. The CDR3 loop is CASSLRGSNTEAFF. DNA of the CDR3: TGTGCCAGCAGCTTAAGAGGATCGAACACTGAAGCTTTCTTT.

CDR3 loop: CASSSGTAYSPLHF. The CDR3 DNA sequence: TGTGCCAGCAGTTCCGGGACAGCATATTCACCCCTCCACTTT. This chain connects TRBV28 to TRBJ1-6; 7 bases align to TRBD1. This CDR3 region has 14 residues. Trimming removed 4 bases from V and 8 bases from J; junction bases left unmatched: 5. CDR1 is MDHEN, CDR2 SYDVKM, per germline.

The CDR3 DNA follows: TGTGCCAGCAGTTACGCGTACAGGGAATCCGCCTACGAGCAGTACTTC. It is translated as CASSYAYRESAYEQYF. The chain carries TRBV6-5 and TRBJ2-7; possibly TRBD1 for D (6 bases). Germline assignment: CDR1 MNHEY and CDR2 SVGAGI. The CDR3 runs 16 residues. Between the trimmed V and J ends, which lost 2 bases and 2 bases, there was a span of 16 bases.

The CDR3 is CASSPHRGENTEAFF. DNA of the CDR3: TGTGCCAGCAGCCCGCACAGGGGGGAAAACACTGAAGCTTTCTTT. V and J are TRBV14 and TRBJ1-1, with 8 positions matching TRBD1. Looked up from germline, CDR1 is SGHDN and CDR2 is FVKESK. CDR3 length: 15 amino acids. The V segment lost 4 bases and the J segment 2 bases; nucleotides outside the gene matches: 6.

This clone occurred once. This CDR3 reads CAIRQASSYEQYF. The CDR3 region has the DNA TGTGCCATAAGACAGGCGAGCTCCTACGAGCAGTACTTC. The chain carries TRBV28 and TRBJ2-7; perhaps TRBD1 as D (6 bases). This CDR3 contains 13 residues. Germline V gene sequence: CDR1 MDHEN, CDR2 SYDVKM. Trimming removed 10 bases from V and 0 bases from J, with 13 bases in between. Drawing the rest from reference TRBV28 and TRBJ2-7, the complete variable domain is DVKVTQSSRYLVKRTGEKVFLECVQDMDHENMFWYRQDPGLGLRLIYFSYDVKMKEKGDIPEGYSVSREKKERFSLILESASTNQTSMYLCAIRQASSYEQYFGPGTRLTVT.